A selection of T cell receptor beta chains follows, all from one sample in a study of regulatory T cells in long-lasting Graves disease. A single record per CDR3 protein comes from TCRdb applying MiXCR to the multiplex PCR reads. The repertoire holds 500,000 to 700,000 distinct CDR3 sequences, approximately 31% seen once, with about 42% in the top ten. The starting material was peripheral blood mononuclear cells (PBMCs), obtained when the disease was refractory, from a patient treated with antithyroid drugs. Receptor source: a female donor with Graves disease. Each CDR3 is given with its conserved first and last residue. The D gene is left open where the match is weak. Some rows have no size entry. The others give once, few or many, or a class for an expanded clone.

abundance	v_gene	d_gene	j_gene	CDR3nt	CDR3aa
few	TRBV20-1	TRBD2	TRBJ2-1	TGCAGTGCTAGAGATCCGGGGGGCGGGAGGGTCATAGATGAGCAGTTCTTC	CSARDPGGGRVIDEQFF
few	TRBV25-1	NA	TRBJ1-2	TGTGCCAGCAGTCCCTGGACAGAGCTTGGCTACACCTTC	CASSPWTELGYTF
NA	TRBV5-4	TRBD1	TRBJ2-7	TGTGCCATCGGAAGACAGGGGGCTTACGAGCAGTACTTC	CAIGRQGAYEQYF
NA	TRBV7-9	NA	TRBJ1-2	TGTGCCAGCAGCTTATCGGATCAGGGTTCGGGTGGCTACACCTTC	CASSLSDQGSGGYTF
NA	TRBV5-1	TRBD1	TRBJ2-2	TGCGCCAGCAGCTTTGACAGGGGTATCGGCGGGGAGCTGTTTTTT	CASSFDRGIGGELFF
NA	TRBV7-3	NA	TRBJ2-2	TGTGCCAGCAGCTTAGGGACACACTCCACCGGGGAGCTGTTTTTT	CASSLGTHSTGELFF
NA	TRBV6-1	NA	TRBJ1-3	TGTGCCAGCACTCCGAGGAGCTCTGGAAACACCATATATTTT	CASTPRSSGNTIYF
many	TRBV12-3/TRBV12-4	TRBD1	TRBJ1-1	TGTGCCAGCAGTTTAGTAGCAGGGGGGGTGAACACTGAAGCTTTCTTT	CASSLVAGGVNTEAFF
NA	TRBV20-1	TRBD2	TRBJ2-5	TGCAGTGCTCGGCGGGAGGGCCTCCAAGAGACCCAGTACTTC	CSARREGLQETQYF
NA	TRBV6-8	NA	TRBJ1-5	TGTGCCAGCATCCTGGGGAGAAATCAGCCCCAGCATTTT	CASILGRNQPQHF
many	TRBV12-3/TRBV12-4	TRBD1	TRBJ1-5	TGTGCCAGCACCCTCCGGACAGGGGGCGTGTGGAATCAGCCCCAGCATTTT	CASTLRTGGVWNQPQHF
NA	TRBV29-1	TRBD1	TRBJ1-2	TGCAGCGTTCTGACAGGGAATAGCTATGGCTACGCCTTC	CSVLTGNSYGYAF
few	TRBV7-9	NA	TRBJ1-1	TGTGCCAGCACCGTGATAGGGTCGTATGAAGCTTTCTTT	CASTVIGSYEAFF
few	TRBV20-1	NA	TRBJ2-3	TGCAGTGCTCGACCATATTTTAGCACAGATACGCAGTATTTT	CSARPYFSTDTQYF
NA	TRBV7-2	NA	TRBJ2-7	TGTGCCAGCAGCTTAAGGGCAGGAGGCGGTTACGAGCAGTACTTC	CASSLRAGGGYEQYF
NA	TRBV30	NA	TRBJ2-6	TGTGCCTGGACTACAGGGACTGGGGCCAACGTCCTGACTTTC	CAWTTGTGANVLTF
few	TRBV11-1	NA	TRBJ2-7	TGTGCCAGCTCGGATCTAGGAGGGAGGAGGTCCTACGAGCAGTACTTC	CASSDLGGRRSYEQYF
NA	TRBV3-1	TRBD1	TRBJ1-1	TGTGCCAGCAGCCGCAGTTCAGGGGGAGCTTTCTTT	CASSRSSGGAFF
many	TRBV12-3/TRBV12-4	TRBD1	TRBJ1-5	TGTGCCAGCAGGCTGGGACAGGACATTCAGCCCCAGCATTTT	CASRLGQDIQPQHF
NA	TRBV20-1	TRBD1	TRBJ2-7	TGCAGTGCTAGGGAGGACAGGTCCTACGAGCAGTACTTC	CSAREDRSYEQYF